This T cell receptor (beta chain) was recorded in a study of blood T cell repertoires in COVID-19. V was shortened by 5 bases and J by 13 bases, with 14 bases between the two germline ends. CDR1 SGHVS and CDR2 FQNEAQ come from the germline V gene. This CDR3 contains 12 residues. Sequencing was performed with immunoSEQ multiplex PCR; in TCRdb, only in-frame clones are kept and a portion is missing. The table records 250,000 or so clones, around 91% of them present only once. This clonotype was sampled from a woman aged 55-75 years with COVID-19, enrolled during active disease. Sequencing was performed on peripheral blood. The rearrangement uses TRBV7-8 and TRBJ1-4; D is perhaps TRBD1 (6 bases). Written as DNA, the CDR3 is TGTGCCAGCAGCGGAGGGGGGGACCGACTGTTTTTT. Encoded protein: CASSGGGDRLFF.